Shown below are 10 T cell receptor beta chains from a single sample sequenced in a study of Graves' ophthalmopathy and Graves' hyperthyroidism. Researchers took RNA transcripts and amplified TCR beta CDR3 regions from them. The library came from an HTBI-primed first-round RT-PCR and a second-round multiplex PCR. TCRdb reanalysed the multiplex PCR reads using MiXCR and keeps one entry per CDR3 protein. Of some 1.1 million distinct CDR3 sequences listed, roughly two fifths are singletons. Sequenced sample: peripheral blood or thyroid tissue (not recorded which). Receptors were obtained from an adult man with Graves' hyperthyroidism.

The CDR3 bases are TGCGCCAGCAGCCAAGATCCAGGGACAGGGGGAAACGAGCAGTACTTC. Its protein is CASSQDPGTGGNEQYF. The chain is built from TRBV4-1 and TRBJ2-7, with TRBD1 matching 11 bases. Germline CDR1 and CDR2: MGHRA and YSYEKL. The CDR3 has 16 amino acids. With 0 bases clipped from V and 5 bases from J, the junction kept 6 bases outside the gene matches.

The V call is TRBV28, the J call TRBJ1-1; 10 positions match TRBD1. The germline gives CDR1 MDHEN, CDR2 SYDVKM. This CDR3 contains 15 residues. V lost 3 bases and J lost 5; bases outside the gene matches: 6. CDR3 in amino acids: CASSFVGTGETEAFF. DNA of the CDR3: TGTGCCAGCAGTTTTGTTGGGACAGGGGAGACTGAAGCTTTCTTT.

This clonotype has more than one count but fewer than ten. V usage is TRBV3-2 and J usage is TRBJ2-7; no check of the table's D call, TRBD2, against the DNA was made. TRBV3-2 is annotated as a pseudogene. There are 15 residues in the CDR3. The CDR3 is CASSQDLLADYEQYF. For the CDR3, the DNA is TGTGCCAGCAGCCAAGATTTACTAGCCGACTACGAGCAGTACTTC.

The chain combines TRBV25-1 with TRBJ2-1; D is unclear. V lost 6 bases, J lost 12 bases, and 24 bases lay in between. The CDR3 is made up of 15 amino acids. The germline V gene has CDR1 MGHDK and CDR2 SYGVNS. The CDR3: CASSQAPTPIAMQFF. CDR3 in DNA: TGTGCCAGCAGCCAAGCCCCGACACCTATCGCAATGCAGTTCTTC.

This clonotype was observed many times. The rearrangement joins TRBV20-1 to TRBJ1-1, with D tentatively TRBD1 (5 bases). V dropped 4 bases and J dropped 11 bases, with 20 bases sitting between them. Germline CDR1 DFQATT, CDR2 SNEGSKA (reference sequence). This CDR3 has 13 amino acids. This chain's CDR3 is CSATSPGTWDAFF. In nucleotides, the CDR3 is TGCAGTGCTACGAGCCCCGGGACGTGGGATGCTTTCTTT.

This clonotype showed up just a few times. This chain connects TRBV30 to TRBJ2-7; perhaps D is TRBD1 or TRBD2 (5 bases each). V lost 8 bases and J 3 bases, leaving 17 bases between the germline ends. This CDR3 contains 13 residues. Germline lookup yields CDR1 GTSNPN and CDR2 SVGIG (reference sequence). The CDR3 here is CALLVGPIYEQYF. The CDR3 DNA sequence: TGTGCCCTCCTCGTGGGACCGATCTACGAGCAGTACTTC. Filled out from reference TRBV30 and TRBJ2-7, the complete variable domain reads SQTIHQWPATLVQPVGSPLSLECTVEGTSNPNLYWYRQAAGRGLQLLFYSVGIGQISSEVPQNLSASRPQDRQFILSSKKLLLSDSGFYLCALLVGPIYEQYFGPGTRLTVT.

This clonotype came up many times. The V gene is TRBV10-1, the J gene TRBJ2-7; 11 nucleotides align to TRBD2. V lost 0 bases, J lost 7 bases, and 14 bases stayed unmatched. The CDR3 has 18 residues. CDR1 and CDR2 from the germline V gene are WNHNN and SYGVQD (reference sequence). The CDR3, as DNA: TGCGCCAGCAGTGAGTCTAGACTAGCGGGGACTTGGTCGGGGGAGCAGTACTTC. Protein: CASSESRLAGTWSGEQYF.

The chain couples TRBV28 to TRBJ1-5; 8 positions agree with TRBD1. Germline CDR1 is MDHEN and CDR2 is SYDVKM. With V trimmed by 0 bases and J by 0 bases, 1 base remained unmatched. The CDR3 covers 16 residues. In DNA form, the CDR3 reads TGTGCCAGCAGTTTATGGGGACAGGATAGCAATCAGCCCCAGCATTTT. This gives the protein CASSLWGQDSNQPQHF.

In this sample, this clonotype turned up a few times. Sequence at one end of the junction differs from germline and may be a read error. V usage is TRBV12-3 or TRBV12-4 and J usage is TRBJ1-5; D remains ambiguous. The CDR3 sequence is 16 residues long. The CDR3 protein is CVSSLEKGLGNQPQHF. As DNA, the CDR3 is TGTGTCAGCAGTTTAGAAAAAGGACTTGGGAATCAGCCCCAGCATTTT.

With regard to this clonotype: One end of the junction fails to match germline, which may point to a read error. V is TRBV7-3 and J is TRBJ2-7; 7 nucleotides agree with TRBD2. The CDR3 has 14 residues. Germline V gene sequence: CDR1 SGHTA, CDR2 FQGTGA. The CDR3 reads CASSLTGGRGELYF. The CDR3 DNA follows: TGTGCCAGCAGCTTAACGGGAGGTCGGGGGGAGCTGTACTTC.